In this sample, the clone carrying this TCR beta chain turned up a few times. It was during active infection that Seattle patients were enrolled and then longitudinally followed. In the study's own analysis: Researchers report that nucleated cell counts were estimated from reference gene primer amplification. Profiled with immunoSEQ multiplex PCR; TCRdb holds only in-frame clones, not every one. D and trimming come from the DNA, and the V and J calls and clone size come from that table. The sample has about 420,000 clones, 80% to 90% seen once; the top ten hold approximately 0.92%. Per the germline V gene, CDR1 is LNHDA and CDR2 is SQIVND (reference sequence). V lost 2 bases to trimming and J lost 3 bases; unmatched junction nucleotides: 13. CDR3 length: 17 residues. This sample is drawn from a study of blood T cell repertoires in COVID-19. At the level of the study: Some COVID-19 samples were acute and others convalescent; all came from the United States, Italy and Spain. The analysed material was cDNA or gDNA that came from T cells, B-cell-depleted T cells, or PBMCs.

Sequencing input: peripheral blood. V is TRBV19 and J is TRBJ2-7; TRBD1 agrees at 7 bases. This clonotype was obtained from a man aged 18-30 years with COVID-19, enrolled during active disease. CDR3 sequence reads: CASSILGPQGDYYEQYF. The CDR3 nucleotides read TGTGCCAGTAGTATATTGGGACCGCAGGGGGATTACTACGAGCAGTACTTC. Combining the CDR3 with reference TRBV19 and TRBJ2-7 gives the whole variable domain DGGITQSPKYLFRKEGQNVTLSCEQNLNHDAMYWYRQDPGQGLRLIYYSQIVNDFQKGDIAEGYSVSREKKESFPLTVTSAQKNPTAFYLCASSILGPQGDYYEQYFGPGTRLTVT.